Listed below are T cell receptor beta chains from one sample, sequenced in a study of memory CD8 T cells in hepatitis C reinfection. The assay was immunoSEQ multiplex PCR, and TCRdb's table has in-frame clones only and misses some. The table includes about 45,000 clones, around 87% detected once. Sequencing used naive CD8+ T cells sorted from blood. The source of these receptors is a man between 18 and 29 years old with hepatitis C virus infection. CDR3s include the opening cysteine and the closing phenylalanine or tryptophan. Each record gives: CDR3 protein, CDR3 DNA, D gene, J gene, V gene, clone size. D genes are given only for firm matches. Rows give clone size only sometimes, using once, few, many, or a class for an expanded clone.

CASSFTTGVFSGNTIYF	TGTGCCAGCAGCTTTACGACAGGCGTCTTCTCTGGAAACACCATATATTTT	.	TRBJ1-3	TRBV11-2	.
CASSVAGGTDGNTIYF	TGTGCCAGCAGCGTAGCTGGAGGAACCGATGGAAACACCATATATTTT	.	TRBJ1-3	TRBV9	.
CASSIAGGRGTGELFF	TGTGCCAGTAGTATAGCGGGGGGTCGGGGCACCGGGGAGCTGTTTTTT	TRBD2	TRBJ2-2	TRBV19	.
CATSNMHTSSTDTQYF	TGTGCCACCAGCAACATGCATACTAGCAGCACAGATACGCAGTATTTT	.	TRBJ2-3	TRBV15	.
CASSLGVGQNTEAFF	TGTGCCAGCAGCTTGGGGGTGGGCCAGAACACTGAAGCTTTCTTT	.	TRBJ1-1	TRBV5-8	few
CASSSVGRTSESYEQYF	TGTGCCAGCAGCAGCGTAGGTAGGACTAGCGAGTCCTACGAGCAGTACTTC	TRBD2	TRBJ2-7	TRBV7-9	.
CASTSGRNTGELFF	TGTGCCAGCACTAGCGGGAGGAACACCGGGGAGCTGTTTTTT	TRBD2	TRBJ2-2	TRBV19	.
CASRGLVGNEQFF	TGCGCCAGCAGGGGACTAGTTGGTAATGAGCAGTTCTTC	TRBD2	TRBJ2-1	TRBV10-2	.
CASSVLTGDNEQFF	TGTGCCAGCAGTGTCCTGACAGGAGACAATGAGCAGTTCTTC	.	TRBJ2-1	TRBV27	.
CASSLDRQVVYEQYF	TGTGCCAGCAGCTTAGATAGGCAGGTGGTCTACGAGCAGTACTTC	.	TRBJ2-7	TRBV11-2	.
CASRHLGYNEQFF	TGTGCCAGCAGGCACCTAGGATACAATGAGCAGTTCTTC	.	TRBJ2-1	TRBV11-2	once
CSAGSNEQFF	TGCAGTGCTGGGAGCAATGAGCAGTTCTTC	.	TRBJ2-1	TRBV20-1	.
CASSLWTEGGEAFF	TGTGCCAGCAGCTTATGGACAGAGGGGGGGGAAGCTTTCTTT	.	TRBJ1-1	TRBV7-2	.
CASSYIAGEGLNEQFF	TGCGCCAGCAGCTACATAGCGGGAGAAGGTTTAAATGAGCAGTTCTTC	TRBD2	TRBJ2-1	TRBV4-1	.
CSALTGLSSYEQYF	TGCAGCGCCTTGACAGGGTTGTCATCCTACGAGCAGTACTTC	TRBD1	TRBJ2-7	TRBV29-1	.
CASSPILAVDEQFF	TGCGCCAGCAGCCCCATTCTAGCGGTCGATGAGCAGTTCTTC	TRBD2	TRBJ2-1	TRBV4-1	.
CASSFPGGGGNTEAFF	TGTGCCAGCAGCTTCCCCGGGGGGGGCGGGAACACTGAAGCTTTCTTT	.	TRBJ1-1	TRBV5-8	.
CASSLETVNTGELFF	TGTGCCAGCAGCTTAGAGACAGTGAACACCGGGGAGCTGTTTTTT	.	TRBJ2-2	TRBV7-8	.